The clone carrying this TCR beta chain has only one observation. The CDR3 extends over 16 amino acids. CDR1 SGHDN and CDR2 FVKESK come from the germline V gene. V dropped 0 bases and J dropped 7; count of bases not matched to a gene: 5. The sample belongs to a study of cytomegalovirus exposure and HLA in healthy donors. Despite likely unrecorded immune exposures, the donors were nominally healthy at the time of sampling. The PCR contained 60 Vbeta and 13 Jbeta primers. As handled by the study authors: Among the unique TCR beta chains that a later analysis counted, around 82 million in all, about 12 million were shared. Assay: immunoSEQ multiplex PCR; the TCRdb copy retains only in-frame clones and omits some. V, J and clone size derive from that table, while D and trimming were established from the DNA sequence. The sample comprises roughly 120,000 clones, over 60% of which are singletons, and around 3% rests with the top ten.

The V gene is TRBV14, the J gene TRBJ2-2, with 10 bases lining up with TRBD2. The TCR comes from a woman between 18 and 29 years old in good health and CMV-seropositive. Sequenced input: PBMCs. CDR3 protein: CASSQELAGVHGELFF. Here the CDR3 DNA reads TGTGCCAGCAGCCAAGAGCTAGCGGGAGTGCACGGGGAGCTGTTTTTT. Drawing the rest from reference TRBV14 and TRBJ2-2, the complete variable domain is EAGVTQFPSHSVIEKGQTVTLRCDPISGHDNLYWYRRVMGKEIKFLLHFVKESKQDESGMPNNRFLAERTGGTYSTLKVQPAELEDSGVYFCASSQELAGVHGELFFGEGSRLTVL.